The entry below describes one T cell receptor beta chain. Original processing notes: The authors estimated nucleated cell counts from reference gene primer amplification. The assay was immunoSEQ multiplex PCR, and TCRdb's table has in-frame clones only and misses some. V and J calls and clone size are copied from that table; D and trimming were computed from the DNA. Of 200,000 to 250,000 clones listed, approximately 80% are singletons. CDR1 and CDR2 from the germline V gene are LGHDT and YNNKEL (reference sequence). This CDR3 comprises 15 residues. Trimming removed 5 bases at V and 7 bases at J, with 20 bases between. This entry belongs to a study of blood T cell repertoires in COVID-19. At the level of the study: The United States, Italy and Spain provided the acute and convalescent COVID-19 samples.

The clonotype comes from a man aged 25 to 40 who had recovered from COVID-19. Material for sequencing was peripheral blood. This rearrangement joins TRBV3-1 (or the pseudogene TRBV3-2) to TRBJ1-1, with a possible D match to TRBD1 (6 bases). The CDR3 coding sequence is TGTGCCAGCAGCGGTCAAAACAGGGTTGATGGTGAAGCTTTCTTT. Protein: CASSGQNRVDGEAFF.